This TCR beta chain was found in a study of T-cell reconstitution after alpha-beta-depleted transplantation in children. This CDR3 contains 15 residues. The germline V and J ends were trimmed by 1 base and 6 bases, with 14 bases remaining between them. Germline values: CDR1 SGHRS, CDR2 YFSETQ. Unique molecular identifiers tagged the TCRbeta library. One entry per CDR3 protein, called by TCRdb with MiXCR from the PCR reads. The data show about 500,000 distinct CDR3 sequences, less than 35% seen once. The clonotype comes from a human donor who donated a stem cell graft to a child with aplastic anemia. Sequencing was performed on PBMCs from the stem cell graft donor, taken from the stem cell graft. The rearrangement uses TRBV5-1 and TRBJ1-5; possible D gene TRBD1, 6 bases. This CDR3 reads CASSLQGGRGQPQHF. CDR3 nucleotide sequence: TGCGCCAGCAGCTTGCAAGGGGGTAGGGGTCAGCCCCAGCATTTT.